This TCR beta chain was identified in a study of blood T cell repertoires in COVID-19 (dated by TCRdb to 2020 to 2021). General notes on the study: The collaborator samples originated in the United States, Italy and Spain and spanned the acute and convalescent phases of COVID-19. The prospective study material was composed of cDNA or gDNA derived from T cells, B-cell-depleted T cells, or PBMCs. Subjects who had been exposed to COVID-19, were actively infected with it, or had recovered from it provided the deeply sampled blood TCRbeta repertoires that made up the dataset. The repertoires were released in a freely available public database intended as a resource for research on the immune response to SARS-CoV-2. Samples came from the ongoing ImmuneRACE study (first 160 participants) plus 1,254 subjects from 6 global collaborators. A de-identified subject ID, COVID-19 status, age in years and sex were almost always included in the sample metadata. Where available, HLA class I and class II types were obtained from metadata supplied by the sample provider rather than from assay-based typing.

This clone was observed a single time. The antigen it recognizes is unknown. Base quality data are lacking; no much larger clone is found one base away. Each collaborating institution followed its own protocols to collect whole blood in K2EDTA tubes. For TCRbeta analysis, collaborators shipped samples in one of three forms: frozen whole blood, isolated PBMCs, or DNA extracted from either of those sample types. TCRbeta CDR3 regions were amplified from genomic DNA by means of the immunoSEQ Assay, a bias-controlled multiplex PCR. Processing in the source paper ran as follows. Within the assay, amplification of reference gene primers was used to estimate how many nucleated cells each sample contained. To quantify the absolute abundance of each unique TCRbeta CDR3 rearrangement, sequence reads were collapsed and filtered. Productive Simpson clonality was computed per sample as the square root of Simpson's diversity index over productive rearrangements. Not all clones reach the TCRdb copy of this immuneACCESS table, which keeps in-frame sequences only. Checked studies attribute under half of the gap to unresolved V genes and leave the rest unexplained. That table furnishes V, J and clone size, whereas the DNA furnished D and trimming. The sample contains 65,000 to 80,000 clones, 80% to 85% of them found a single time. Jointly, the top ten make up 25% to 30% of the sample.

The research as a whole found: How much clinical and demographic metadata was included differed by source and by participant, and the metadata was provided uncurated.

The junction carries 7 bases between V and J, which are trimmed by 1 base and 0 bases respectively. The germline V gene encodes CDR1 PRHDT and CDR2 FYEKMQ (reference sequence). Taken from cysteine to phenylalanine, the CDR3 has 15 residues. Solely the CDR3 DNA is kept, with 45 bases framed from the first base. The rearrangement combines TRBV13 with TRBJ1-3; there is no confident call for the D gene. The sequenced sample consisted of peripheral blood. The clonotype was recovered from a human donor in a cohort sampled during active COVID-19. The CDR3 reads CASSLDRRSGNTIYF. The nucleotide sequence reads TGTGCCAGCAGCTTAGACAGACGCTCTGGAAACACCATATATTTT.